Presented here are 8 T cell receptor beta chains from one specimen sequenced in a study of response to subunit inactivated influenza vaccine. In TCRdb, the RT-PCR reads were re-called with MiXCR into one record per CDR3 protein. The sample holds 600,000 to 850,000 distinct CDR3 sequences, around 13% seen once. The input for sequencing was PBMCs from blood, taken less than 15 days before vaccination. The receptors derive from a man aged 50 to 59 who received an inactivated influenza vaccine.

This clonotype was found a few times. Given a much more abundant clone one base away, this may be a read error. This chain uses TRBV12-3 or TRBV12-4 with TRBJ2-3; D gene ambiguous. The ends were cut back, 8 bases at V and 2 bases at J, with 5 bases in the middle. This CDR3 contains 11 residues. CDR3 DNA: TGTGCCAGCGCACCCACAGATACGCAGTATTTT. Protein product: CASAPTDTQYF.

This clonotype was counted ten times or more. The rearrangement joins TRBV12-3 or TRBV12-4 to TRBJ2-7; D perhaps matches TRBD2 (5 bases). With 3 bases removed from V and 4 bases from J, the gap between germline ends came to 16 bases. CDR3 length: 15 amino acids. The CDR3 is CASSFGEGVRYEQYF. Written as DNA, the CDR3 is TGTGCCAGCAGTTTTGGCGAGGGAGTGCGGTACGAGCAGTACTTC.

This clonotype appeared many times. The rearrangement joins TRBV7-2 to TRBJ2-1; D may be TRBD2 (6 bases). Per germline, CDR1 SGHTA and CDR2 FQGNSA. Trimming shortened V by 5 bases and J by 4 bases, and 15 bases separated the two germline ends. This CDR3 spans 15 amino acids. CDR3 sequence: CASSPLAKRYNEQFF. The CDR3 DNA reads as TGTGCCAGCAGCCCACTAGCAAAACGTTACAATGAGCAGTTCTTC.

This clonotype was seen at least ten times. The chain is built from TRBV6-2 or TRBV6-3 and TRBJ2-1, with D maybe TRBD2 (6 bases). Germline CDR1 MNHEY, CDR2 SVGEGT. Trimming shortened V by 6 bases and J by 8 bases, and 20 bases separated the two germline ends. The length of the CDR3 is 15 residues. This CDR3 is CASSLGGGTSYEQFF. CDR3 DNA sequence: TGTGCCAGCAGCCTGGGGGGAGGAACTAGCTATGAGCAGTTCTTC.

This clonotype was observed a handful of times. V is TRBV29-1 and J is TRBJ1-1; possible D gene TRBD1, 5 bases. The CDR3 runs 12 residues. V was clipped by 5 bases and J by 4 bases, with 11 bases between them. CDR1 is SQVTM and CDR2 is ANQGSEA in the germline V gene. CDR3 amino acids: CSVLRGSTEAFF. The CDR3 DNA reads as TGCAGCGTTCTTCGGGGGAGCACTGAAGCTTTCTTT.

The chain uses TRBV29-1 and TRBJ2-7, with 10 positions matching TRBD2. Germline V gives CDR1 SQVTM, CDR2 ANQGSEA. Losses at the gene ends were 3 bases for V and 2 bases for J; bases not matched to a gene: 7. This CDR3 has 15 amino acids. CDR3 region: CSVESSGSEPYEQYF. The CDR3 nucleotides read TGCAGCGTTGAGTCTAGCGGGAGTGAACCCTACGAGCAGTACTTC.

The rearrangement uses TRBV4-3 and TRBJ2-5; D gene unclear. V was clipped by 0 bases and J by 3 bases, with 11 bases between them. In germline, CDR1 is LGHNA, CDR2 YSLEER. The CDR3 covers 15 residues. CDR3 coding DNA: TGCGCCAGCAGCCAAGATTGGGTTGGGAAAGAGACCCAGTACTTC. Residues: CASSQDWVGKETQYF.

This CDR3 reads CASSLRDGEYEQYF. Here the CDR3 DNA reads TGTGCCAGCAGCCTTCGGGACGGAGAATACGAGCAGTACTTC. The chain joins TRBV11-3 to TRBJ2-7, with D perhaps given as TRBD1 or TRBD2 (5 bases each). The CDR3 covers 14 residues. The germline V gene has CDR1 SGHNT and CDR2 YENEEA. The germline V and J ends were trimmed by 5 bases and 4 bases, with 15 bases remaining between them.